This paragraph covers one T cell receptor beta chain sequence. It was with 60 Vbeta and 13 Jbeta primers that the PCR ran. The data were produced by immunoSEQ multiplex PCR, yet TCRdb's version contains in-frame clones alone and is incomplete. The sample lists about 190,000 clones; 60% to 85% were seen once. This entry comes from a study of cytomegalovirus exposure and HLA in healthy donors. The ends lost 8 bases at V and 2 bases at J; junction bases unmatched: 5. CDR3 length: 13 amino acids. Germline-derived CDR1 and CDR2 are SEHNR and FQNEAQ (reference sequence). Sequencing was carried out using PBMCs. The J gene is TRBJ1-2, the V gene TRBV7-9; 7 bases line up with TRBD1. This TCR was recovered from a young woman in good health and CMV-seronegative. The CDR3 nucleotides read TGTGCCAGCGGGAAGGGACAGAACTATGGCTACACCTTC. This gives the protein CASGKGQNYGYTF.